The T cell receptor (beta chain) described here comes from a study of STAT5B mutations in CD4+ large granular lymphocyte leukemia. Per germline, CDR1 MNHNS and CDR2 SASEGT. Germline trimming cut 1 base from V and 7 bases from J; bases unmatched to any gene: 4. CDR3 length: 14 amino acids. This table comes from immunoSEQ multiplex PCR, and its TCRdb copy is limited to in-frame clones, with some not included. In the table there are about 21,000 clones, more than 65% of which are singletons. Study-wide results and caveats: The CD4+ versus CD8+ T-LGLL clonality difference may reflect limited sample size.

As concerns this clone: The antigen is undetermined.

The chain couples TRBV6-1 to TRBJ1-5, with 7 bases matching TRBD1. The sample taken for sequencing was CD4+ T cells from blood buffy coats. The source is a human donor in good health. The CDR3 loop reads CASSEGTGLQPQHF. The CDR3 DNA follows: TGTGCCAGCAGTGAAGGGACAGGTTTACAGCCCCAGCATTTT.